Presented here are 30 T cell receptor beta chains from one specimen sequenced in a study of CDR3 diversity in severe acne. One entry per CDR3 protein, called by TCRdb with MiXCR from the PCR reads. The sample carries approximately 80,000 distinct CDR3 sequences, 51% recorded once. Sequencing used blood. The receptors stem from a male donor in good health, without acne.

The CDR3 protein is CASSLDKSGRRETQYF. The CDR3 nucleotides read TGTGCCAGCAGCTTAGATAAGAGCGGGAGGCGAGAGACCCAGTACTTC. The chain combines TRBV7-9 with TRBJ2-5, with 9 bases that match TRBD2. Germline-derived CDR1 and CDR2 are SEHNR and FQNEAQ (reference sequence). CDR3 size: 16 residues. The V segment lost 1 base and the J segment 4 bases; nucleotides outside the gene matches: 7.

The gene calls are TRBV24-1 and TRBJ2-2; D gene ambiguous. This CDR3 is 15 amino acids long. Germline assignment: CDR1 KGHDR and CDR2 SFDVKD. The V and J ends lost 12 bases and 0 bases respectively, with 16 bases between them. The CDR3 sequence is CASYIGRANTGELFF. CDR3 nucleotide sequence: TGTGCCTCTTACATAGGACGGGCGAACACCGGGGAGCTGTTTTTT.

This sequence joins TRBV11-2 and TRBJ2-5; 8 nucleotides line up with TRBD1. This CDR3 comprises 14 residues. Germline V gives CDR1 SGHAT, CDR2 FQNNGV. V was pared by 8 bases and J by 6 bases, with 11 bases of the junction left unmatched. CDR3 in amino acids: CASRQGMVPKTQYF. CDR3 DNA sequence: TGTGCCAGCCGACAGGGGATGGTTCCGAAGACCCAGTACTTC. The entire variable domain, with the rest obtained from reference TRBV11-2 and TRBJ2-5, is as follows: EAGVAQSPRYKIIEKRQSVAFWCNPISGHATLYWYQQILGQGPKLLIQFQNNGVVDDSQLPKDRFSAERLKGVDSTLKIQPAKLEDSAVYLCASRQGMVPKTQYFGPGTRLLVL.

This chain joins TRBV3-1 and TRBJ1-1; 8 nucleotides line up with TRBD1. There are 13 residues in the CDR3. V was pared by 4 bases and J by 6 bases, with 4 bases of the junction left unmatched. Per germline, CDR1 LGHDT and CDR2 YNNKEL (reference sequence). The CDR3 region has the DNA TGTGCCAGCAGCCCCTGGACAGGGCCTGAAGCTTTCTTT. Translated, it gives CASSPWTGPEAFF.

The chain combines TRBV2 with TRBJ1-1; no clear D gene. This CDR3 region has 12 residues. CDR1 is SNHLY, CDR2 FYNNEI, per germline. Trimming stripped 9 bases from V and 1 base from J, with 9 bases between. DNA for the CDR3: TGTGCCAGACTAGCAGGGAACACTGAAGCTTTCTTT. Its translation is CARLAGNTEAFF.

V usage is TRBV20-1 and J usage is TRBJ1-6; D possibly corresponds to TRBD1 (5 bases). Trimming shortened V by 0 bases and J by 10 bases, and 16 bases separated the two germline ends. This CDR3 contains 15 residues. Germline CDR1 is DFQATT and CDR2 is SNEGSKA (reference sequence). As DNA, the CDR3 is TGCAGTGCTAGAGAAGTCCCGGGGTGGGGGTCACCCCTCCACTTT. This gives the protein CSAREVPGWGSPLHF.

This clonotype has only one observation. The chain has TRBV19 and TRBJ2-5, with 7 positions matching TRBD1. V dropped 3 bases and J dropped 5; count of bases not matched to a gene: 9. In germline, CDR1 is LNHDA, CDR2 SQIVND (reference sequence). CDR3 length: 15 amino acids. CDR3 sequence (DNA): TGTGCCAGTAGTATGTGGGGGACAGAGAGCGAGACCCAGTACTTC. Encoded protein: CASSMWGTESETQYF.

This clonotype was detected a few times. A junction boundary mismatches the germline segment, possibly from a read error. The J gene is TRBJ2-7, the V gene TRBV7-7; TRBD1 agrees at 9 bases. This CDR3 spans 13 amino acids. Germline V gene data show CDR1 as SSHAT and CDR2 as FNYEAQ (reference sequence). In nucleotides, the CDR3 is TGTGCTAGCAGCCAGGACAGGGGATACGAGCAGTACTTC. This translates into CASSQDRGYEQYF.

The genes are TRBV28 and TRBJ1-6; D not resolved. With 6 bases removed from V and 7 bases from J, the gap between germline ends came to 7 bases. The CDR3 sequence is 12 residues long. The germline CDR1 and CDR2 sequences are MDHEN and SYDVKM. This CDR3 is CASSPRNSPLHF. The CDR3 DNA reads as TGTGCCAGCAGCCCCCGAAATTCACCCCTCCACTTT.

J is TRBJ2-7 and V is TRBV20-1; 8 bases match TRBD2. With V trimmed by 3 bases and J by 3 bases, 4 bases remained unmatched. Germline V gene sequence: CDR1 DFQATT, CDR2 SNEGSKA (reference sequence). The CDR3 length is 13 residues. The CDR3 nucleotides read TGCAGTGCTAGCGGGAGGGCCGGCTACGAGCAGTACTTC. Protein: CSASGRAGYEQYF.

To note about this clonotype: Likely a read error: the CDR3 ends without its conserved phenylalanine or tryptophan. This chain connects TRBV4-1 to TRBJ2-7; 7 nucleotides agree with TRBD1. Germline V lookup: CDR1 MGHRA, CDR2 YSYEKL. The CDR3 runs to 14 residues. J gave up 6 bases and V 4 bases, and 9 bases lay outside the gene matches. The CDR3 nucleotides read TGCGCCAGCAGCCTAAGCGTACAGGGGTTCGAGCAGTACCTC. Its translation: CASSLSVQGFEQYL.

This clonotype came up many times. The chain is built from TRBV2 and TRBJ2-7; perhaps TRBD1 as D (5 bases). The ends were cut back, 6 bases at V and 2 bases at J, with 8 bases in the middle. CDR1 SNHLY and CDR2 FYNNEI come from the germline V gene. The CDR3 contains 12 residues. CDR3 nucleotides: TGTGCCAGCAGGACAGAGGCCTACGAGCAGTACTTC. It translates to CASRTEAYEQYF.

Note on this clonotype: The DNA is omitted, as the CDR3 cannot be located on it reliably, and the CDR3 follows TCRdb's listing. The chain links TRBV6-9 to TRBJ2-5; TRBD2, the table's D call, lacks a check against the DNA. Per germline, CDR1 MNHGY and CDR2 SVAAGI. The CDR3 is 20 amino acids in total, end residues counted. The CDR3 region is CASVRAVNEKLFFGSGTQYF.

The table lists this clonotype with many counts. The V call is TRBV7-3, the J call TRBJ2-1, with 11 bases that match TRBD2. Per the germline V gene, CDR1 is SGHTA and CDR2 is FQGTGA. There are 16 residues in the CDR3. J gave up 6 bases and V 4 bases, and 8 bases lay outside the gene matches. CDR3 loop: CASSYSGRARFNEQFF. In DNA, the CDR3 is TGTGCCAGCAGCTATAGCGGGAGGGCGCGGTTCAATGAGCAGTTCTTC.

A note on this clonotype: A junction end diverges from the germline sequence, so it may reflect a read error. This sequence joins TRBV19 and TRBJ2-2; D unclear. Germline V gives CDR1 LNHDA, CDR2 SQIVND (reference sequence). The CDR3 totals 14 residues. CDR3: CASSIGQTTVELFF. CDR3 nucleotide sequence: TGTGCCAGTAGTATTGGGCAGACGACCGTGGAGCTGTTTTTT.

On this clonotype: The limits of the CDR3 on the DNA are not certain, so only TCRdb's listed CDR3 is given. The chain carries TRBV7-9 and TRBJ1-1. Germline V gene data show CDR1 as SEHNR and CDR2 as FQNEAQ (reference sequence). The CDR3 spans 19 amino acids, including both terminal residues. CDR3 residues: CASSFRDTQYFGPGTEAFF.

Regarding this clonotype: One end of the junction varies from germline; a read error may be responsible. This CDR3 reads CASSRRPDGAFF. The CDR3 coding sequence is TGTGCTAGCAGCAGACGGCCGGACGGGGCTTTCTTT. J is TRBJ1-1 and V is TRBV11-3; D remains ambiguous. This CDR3 comprises 12 residues. The germline V gene encodes CDR1 SGHNT and CDR2 YENEEA. Based on the CDR3 plus reference TRBV11-3 and TRBJ1-1, the full variable domain is EAGVVQSPRYKIIEKKQPVAFWCNPISGHNTLYWYLQNLGQGPELLIRYENEEAVDDSQLPKDRFSAERLKGVDSTLKIQPAELGDSAVYLCASSRRPDGAFFGQGTRLTVV.

J is TRBJ2-1 and V is TRBV20-1, with 11 bases fitting TRBD2. The germline gives CDR1 DFQATT, CDR2 SNEGSKA (reference sequence). CDR3 size: 14 residues. The J segment lost 6 bases and the V segment lost 6 bases, leaving 7 bases of the junction unmatched. CDR3 residues: CSASLAGDLNEQFF. The CDR3 DNA sequence: TGCAGTGCGTCACTAGCGGGAGATCTCAATGAGCAGTTCTTC.

The sample holds many counts of this clonotype. V is TRBV7-2 and J is TRBJ1-5, with unresolved D. The CDR3 runs 14 residues. Looked up from germline, CDR1 is SGHTA and CDR2 is FQGNSA. V was clipped by 2 bases and J by 0 bases, with 5 bases between them. The CDR3 DNA follows: TGTGCCAGCAGCTTAATGGATAGCAATCAGCCCCAGCATTTT. Amino acids: CASSLMDSNQPQHF.

By share of the sample, this clonotype is medium-sized. At one of its ends the junction is not consistent with the germline gene, which may arise from a read error. V is TRBV5-8 and J is TRBJ2-5, with D hard to call. Germline CDR1 is SGHTS and CDR2 is YDEGEE. CDR3 length: 8 residues. The CDR3 nucleotides read TGCGATAAAGAGACCCAGTACTTC. This codes for CDKETQYF.

In this sample, this clonotype turned up many times. V usage is TRBV27 and J usage is TRBJ1-1, with D tentatively TRBD1 (5 bases). The germline V gene encodes CDR1 MNHEY and CDR2 SMNVEV (reference sequence). This CDR3 is built from 14 residues. V shed 2 bases and J shed 3 bases, with 10 bases lying between them. The CDR3 here is CASSLTGPYTEAFF. The CDR3 coding sequence is TGTGCCAGCAGTTTAACGGGGCCCTACACTGAAGCTTTCTTT.

Relative to its sample, this clonotype is medium-sized. The V gene is TRBV24-1, the J gene TRBJ2-1, with 8 positions matching TRBD2. The CDR3 totals 16 residues. Germline lookup yields CDR1 KGHDR and CDR2 SFDVKD. J lost 5 bases, V lost 1 base, and 6 bases had no gene match. The CDR3 nucleotides read TGTGCCACCAGTGATTTAGGCGGGAGGAAGAACAATGAGCAGTTCTTC. Residues: CATSDLGGRKNNEQFF.

This chain uses TRBV5-1 with TRBJ2-7, with D unclear. Germline loops: CDR1 SGHRS, CDR2 YFSETQ. V lost 0 bases and J 6 bases, leaving 7 bases between the germline ends. CDR3 length: 12 residues. The DNA of the CDR3 is TGCGCCAGCAGCTTGGAACAGAGCGAGCAGTACTTC. This sequence encodes CASSLEQSEQYF.

This clonotype was found a few times. The chain joins TRBV24-1 to TRBJ2-7; TRBD2 aligns across 14 bases. The DNA end lines up better with TRBJ2-1; the J call may be wrong. This CDR3 contains 20 residues. Germline CDR1 reads KGHDR; CDR2 reads SFDVKD. The CDR3 DNA reads TGTGCCACCAGTGATCGGGCGGGACTAGCGGGAGATGGTGGATACAATGAGCAGTTCTTC. This codes for CATSDRAGLAGDGGYNEQFF.

The chain combines TRBV5-5 with TRBJ1-5, with 8 bases lining up with TRBD1. The V and J ends lost 0 bases and 6 bases, in that order; junction bases with no gene match: 8. Germline loops: CDR1 SGHKS, CDR2 YYEKEE (reference sequence). The CDR3 length is 16 residues. The CDR3 loop reads CASSLVSGGEFQPQHF. DNA for the CDR3: TGTGCCAGCAGCTTGGTGTCAGGGGGCGAGTTTCAGCCCCAGCATTTT.

The V and J genes are TRBV11-3 and TRBJ1-2, with D maybe TRBD1 (5 bases). The CDR3 has 12 residues. The germline V gene has CDR1 SGHNT and CDR2 YENEEA. V gave up 5 bases and J gave up 8 bases, with 12 bases separating them. The CDR3, as DNA: TGTGCCAGCAGCCCTGCCGGGGGAGGCTACACCTTC. Amino acid sequence: CASSPAGGGYTF.

At least ten counts were recorded for this clonotype. The rearrangement joins TRBV6-5 to TRBJ2-5, with 7 bases that match TRBD1. Germline V gives CDR1 MNHEY, CDR2 SVGAGI. The CDR3 sequence is 13 residues long. J was trimmed by 9 bases and V by 6 bases; bases with no gene match: 10. The CDR3 region has the DNA TGTGCCAGCAGGAGGGACAGCTCCATGCCCCAGTACTTC. This gives the protein CASRRDSSMPQYF.

This chain connects TRBV20-1 to TRBJ1-2; no clear D gene. The CDR3 consists of 14 residues. Germline CDR1 reads DFQATT; CDR2 reads SNEGSKA (reference sequence). V gave up 6 bases and J gave up 1 base, with 15 bases separating them. CDR3 region: CSARKAGLNYGYTF. The CDR3 DNA is TGCAGTGCCCGGAAGGCAGGCCTTAACTATGGCTACACCTTC.

V usage is TRBV5-1 and J usage is TRBJ2-3; TRBD2 aligns across 12 bases. The CDR3 runs to 15 residues. Germline V CDR1 and CDR2: SGHRS, YFSETQ. The V segment lost 4 bases and the J segment 7 bases; nucleotides outside the gene matches: 7. CDR3 sequence (DNA): TGCGCCAGCAGCCCCCTAGCGGGGGGGCCATATACGCAGTATTTT. It yields the protein CASSPLAGGPYTQYF.

The J gene is TRBJ2-7, the V gene TRBV24-1; 14 nucleotides line up with TRBD2. The germline gives CDR1 KGHDR, CDR2 SFDVKD. This CDR3 has 15 residues. With V trimmed by 3 bases and J by 7 bases, 4 bases remained unmatched. The CDR3 here is CATSDGTSGGREQYF. The CDR3 nucleotides are TGTGCCACCAGTGATGGGACTAGCGGGGGACGAGAGCAGTACTTC.